The present T cell receptor (beta chain) was sequenced within a study of shared clonotypes between healthy human individuals. TCRdb's table, derived via immunoSEQ multiplex PCR, lists solely in-frame clones and lacks some. The sample has 2.3 million or so clones; more than 85% are singletons. V was pared by 6 bases and J by 0 bases, with 3 bases of the junction left unmatched. The CDR3 totals 14 residues. Germline V gene lookup returns CDR1 MNHEY and CDR2 SVGAGI. Study results and limitations: Large depth notwithstanding, sorted-subset sequencing proved incomplete by rarefaction. Sampling involved blood alone; tissue repertoires likely differ.

The count of this clone is one. The antigen remains unidentified. Other nucleotide sequences in the sample specify the same CDR3. The chain recombines TRBV6-5 with TRBJ1-2, with 8 nucleotides matching TRBD1. The sequenced sample was naive CD4+ T cells from PBMCs. As to subset: CD45RA+ positively selected. The TCR originated in a man between 18 and 29 years old in good health. Some clones in this sample may be carry-over from other donors' samples. The CDR3 bases are TGTGCCAGCAGGACGACAGGGGCTAACTATGGCTACACCTTC. Protein product: CASRTTGANYGYTF.